The text below deals with one T cell receptor beta chain. The target antigen is unknown. This sample is drawn from a study of cytomegalovirus exposure and HLA in healthy donors. Study-level points and caveats: Cytomegalovirus association was listed for under 200 TCR beta chains.

PCR primers comprised 60 Vbeta and 13 Jbeta primers. The authors' processing: The count from a later analysis was roughly 80 million unique TCR beta chains, approximately 9.9 million of them shared. Method: immunoSEQ multiplex PCR; TCRdb's copy keeps in-frame clones and lacks some. That table supplies the V and J calls and clone size; D and trimming were determined from the DNA. The sample shows approximately 76,000 clones, 60% to 75% of them seen only once. V was shortened by 6 bases and J by 4 bases, with 18 bases between the two germline ends. Germline V lookup: CDR1 MNHEY, CDR2 SVGAGI. The CDR3 length is 15 residues. Healthy bone marrow donors supplied every sample.

This sequence was found in a middle-aged woman in good health and CMV-seropositive. Specimen: PBMCs. This chain uses TRBV6-5 with TRBJ1-1, with a possible D match to TRBD1 (5 bases). The CDR3 loop is CASRRDGRGATEAFF. The CDR3 DNA is TGTGCCAGCAGGCGGGACGGTCGCGGGGCCACTGAAGCTTTCTTT.